Listed below are T cell receptor beta chains from one sample, sequenced in a study of shared clonotypes between healthy human individuals. TCRdb's table, derived via immunoSEQ multiplex PCR, lists solely in-frame clones and lacks some. The sample includes over 850,000 clones, 75% to 80% of them seen just once. Sequences were obtained from memory CD4+ T cells from PBMCs. The receptors originated from a man aged 18 to 29 in good health. Some clones in this sample may be carry-over from other donors' samples. Both conserved end residues are part of each CDR3. The D gene is left open where the match is weak.

CASSQAGTRDPGGTQYF	TRBV4-1	17	.
CASSDPGRWEKLFF	TRBV6-1	14	.
CAWRGSRGSYEQYF	TRBV30	14	.
CASSLGAGNEKLFF	TRBV5-4	14	.
CASSFRGRSYNEQFF	TRBV5-8	15	.
CASSLGKNTEAFF	TRBV5-1	13	.
CAWRTWGGPDTQYF	TRBV30	14	TRBD2
CATKPTGGFSGNTIYF	TRBV27	16	.
CASSAYHRGDYEQYF	TRBV6-1	15	TRBD1
CASSAGFLGASGSGEQFF	TRBV4-3	18	TRBD2
CASSRTGNGEKLFF	TRBV9	14	TRBD1
CASSRPGLATYEQYF	TRBV6-1	15	TRBD2
CASSHDRGPYEQYF	TRBV5-6	14	TRBD1
CASSIPGPNYEQYF	TRBV19	14	.
CASSEGWGSLTEAFF	TRBV9	15	.
CASSRTVGTDTQYF	TRBV5-1	14	.
CASSVWDEGGDTQYF	TRBV9	15	.
CASSQESSGKLTDTQYF	TRBV4-3	17	TRBD2
CASSFFGNTGELFF	TRBV7-2	14	.
CASSLNPGAHEQFF	TRBV5-1	14	.
CASSLVGRGSTEAFF	TRBV5-1	15	.
CASSRLAGGLVDEQFF	TRBV18	16	TRBD2
CASSPGGSQAQHF	TRBV7-9	13	.
CSVEVELAGASAYEQYF	TRBV29-1	17	TRBD2
CASSEMRGDTEAFF	TRBV6-1	14	.
CASSLFQTGGNYGYTF	TRBV5-6	16	.
CASSQVEGYGYTF	TRBV4-1	13	.
CASNKLGGLQGSSYEQYF	TRBV13	18	.
CASSLAATGLYGYTF	TRBV7-2	15	.
CAIRGTGANVLTF	TRBV10-3	13	.
CASSQARRSGSDNEQFF	TRBV4-2	17	TRBD2
CASSQDRTSGFYEQYF	TRBV4-1	16	TRBD2
CADSQTGSYNEQFF	TRBV6-5	14	.
CASSRTGGYNEQFF	TRBV5-1	14	TRBD1
CASSLVQGSYEQYF	TRBV7-2	14	.
CASSLDSYEQYF	TRBV18	12	.
CASSVEAGDSYEQYF	TRBV9	15	TRBD2
CASRTGNQPQHF	TRBV6-5	12	.
CASSRGYEQYF	TRBV19	11	.
CASSLYRDSGELFF	TRBV27	14	.
CAISEDPGQGKKLFF	TRBV10-3	15	TRBD1
CAWIPSGRPPTSTDTQYF	TRBV30	18	TRBD2
CASSFFPKETQYF	TRBV5-1	13	.
CASSLIGALGETQYF	TRBV7-3	15	.
CASSGPFGRADYGYTF	TRBV28	16	.
CASSGREGLKIF	TRBV10-1	12	TRBD2
CASSPVGLGTDTQYF	TRBV5-6	15	.
CASSSQAGLEPQHF	TRBV5-1	14	.
CASSRSGQGSYEQYF	TRBV28	15	TRBD1
CASSPQGPKDGYTF	TRBV18	14	.